These 2 T cell receptor beta chains share one sample of origin, sequenced in a study of T cells in Graves' hyperthyroidism and ophthalmopathy. What was amplified from RNA transcripts were TCR beta CDR3 regions. The study used the HTBI primer set for a first-round RT-PCR of the TCR CDR3. From the multiplex PCR reads, TCRdb called clonotypes with MiXCR, one entry per CDR3 protein. The data show around 300,000 distinct CDR3 sequences, approximately 13% seen once. The sequenced material came from blood. These receptor sequences come from a woman between 25 and 40 years old with Graves' hyperthyroidism.

This clonotype was counted between two and nine times. The chain carries TRBV10-1 and TRBJ2-3; D is unclear. Trimming removed 5 bases at V and 3 bases at J, with 12 bases between. CDR1 is WNHNN and CDR2 is SYGVQD in the germline V gene (reference sequence). The CDR3 runs to 14 residues. The CDR3 DNA sequence: TGCGCCAGCAGTAAAGGGCCCCTGACAGATACGCAGTATTTT. Translated, it gives CASSKGPLTDTQYF.

This clonotype was observed a few times. The rearrangement links TRBV15 to TRBJ1-6, with a weak D call TRBD1 (5 bases). The CDR3 extends over 16 amino acids. CDR1 is LNHNV and CDR2 is YYDKDF in the germline V gene (reference sequence). V lost 3 bases and J 7 bases, leaving 16 bases between the germline ends. CDR3 bases: TGTGCCACCAGCAGGGCTTCGACAGCTACAAATTCACCCCTCCACTTT. Translation gives CATSRASTATNSPLHF.